Shown below are 15 T cell receptor beta chains from a single sample sequenced in a study of T cells in Graves' hyperthyroidism and ophthalmopathy. The investigators amplified TCR beta CDR3 regions from RNA transcripts. TCR CDR3 underwent first-round RT-PCR with the HTBI primer set. TCRdb redid the calling of the multiplex PCR reads with MiXCR, one entry per CDR3 protein. The data contain 540,000 or so distinct CDR3 sequences, about a sixth of them singletons. The sequencing input was blood. The receptors stem from a woman aged 25 to 39 with Graves' hyperthyroidism.

Here the CDR3 reads CATISQSAGLNTGELFF. The DNA for the CDR3 is TGTGCCACCATCTCCCAATCAGCGGGATTAAACACCGGGGAGCTGTTTTTT. The chain links TRBV10-3 to TRBJ2-2, with 7 bases that match TRBD2. CDR3 size: 17 residues. Germline-derived CDR1 and CDR2 are ENHRY and SYGVKD. J was trimmed by 2 bases and V by 10 bases; bases with no gene match: 16.

This clonotype was observed a few times. The rearrangement uses TRBV27 and TRBJ2-2, with 11 bases fitting TRBD2. Germline V gene data show CDR1 as MNHEY and CDR2 as SMNVEV (reference sequence). The CDR3 spans 16 residues. Trimming cost V 6 bases and J 4 bases; bases outside gene matches: 7. This CDR3 is CASSARLAGSTGELFF. CDR3 DNA: TGTGCCAGCAGCGCCCGACTAGCGGGAAGCACCGGGGAGCTGTTTTTT.

The gene calls are TRBV6-1 and TRBJ1-2; D not certain. Trimming took off 7 bases at V and 4 bases at J, with 13 bases between the two ends. Looked up from germline, CDR1 is MNHNS and CDR2 is SASEGT. This CDR3 has 13 residues. CDR3 bases: TGTGCCAGCACTCCGTCATTAAGCTATGGCTACACCTTC. It yields the protein CASTPSLSYGYTF.

The chain combines TRBV28 with TRBJ2-1; the match to TRBD1 covers 7 bases. The V gene's germline CDR1 is MDHEN and CDR2 SYDVKM. Losses at the gene ends were 6 bases for V and 8 bases for J; bases not matched to a gene: 7. The CDR3 covers 13 residues. The CDR3 sequence: CASSSGQVYEQFF. CDR3 nucleotides: TGTGCCAGCAGCTCTGGACAGGTGTATGAGCAGTTCTTC.

J is TRBJ2-1 and V is TRBV19, with TRBD2 matching 9 bases. V was pared by 6 bases and J by 6 bases, with 12 bases of the junction left unmatched. Germline V gene lookup returns CDR1 LNHDA and CDR2 SQIVND (reference sequence). The CDR3 is made up of 16 amino acids. CDR3 loop: CASRDPLSGRSNEQFF. The CDR3, as DNA: TGTGCCAGTAGGGATCCCCTAAGCGGGAGGAGCAATGAGCAGTTCTTC. Variable domain in full (rest from reference TRBV19 and TRBJ2-1): DGGITQSPKYLFRKEGQNVTLSCEQNLNHDAMYWYRQDPGQGLRLIYYSQIVNDFQKGDIAEGYSVSREKKESFPLTVTSAQKNPTAFYLCASRDPLSGRSNEQFFGPGTRLTVL.

This clonotype was recorded a few times. The chain recombines TRBV2 with TRBJ1-3, with D perhaps TRBD1 (6 bases). V was pared by 5 bases and J by 3 bases, with 11 bases between. The CDR3 length is 14 residues. The germline V gene encodes CDR1 SNHLY and CDR2 FYNNEI. The CDR3 nucleotides read TGTGCCAGCAGTTCTCAGGGGAATGGAAACACCATATATTTT. The encoded protein is CASSSQGNGNTIYF.

About this clonotype itself: One end of the junction is discordant with germline, which a read error may explain. V gene TRBV19 combines with J gene TRBJ2-5; 10 bases align to TRBD2. This CDR3 contains 15 residues. From germline, CDR1 is LNHDA and CDR2 SQIVND (reference sequence). CDR3 loop: CASRIAGGGQETQYF. Written as DNA, the CDR3 is TGTGCCAGTAGAATAGCGGGAGGTGGCCAAGAGACCCAGTACTTC.

This clonotype was recorded at least ten times. This rearrangement joins TRBV6-1 to TRBJ2-7; 7 nucleotides match TRBD2. V lost 6 bases to trimming and J lost 3 bases; unmatched junction nucleotides: 8. The CDR3 is 14 residues long. Per the germline V gene, CDR1 is MNHNS and CDR2 is SASEGT. CDR3 sequence reads: CASRTTSEGYEQYF. Here the CDR3 DNA reads TGTGCCAGCAGGACAACTAGCGAGGGCTACGAGCAGTACTTC.

There are a few counts of this clonotype. CDR3 sequence reads: CSVTTSGRSYEQYF. In DNA form, the CDR3 reads TGCAGTGTGACCACTAGCGGGAGGTCCTACGAGCAGTACTTC. The chain carries TRBV20-1 and TRBJ2-7, with 12 bases identical to TRBD2. Germline V CDR1 and CDR2: DFQATT, SNEGSKA (reference sequence). The V gene end was trimmed by 7 bases and the J gene end by 1 base; junction bases not matched to a gene: 5. The CDR3 consists of 14 residues.

The rearrangement uses TRBV20-1 and TRBJ2-7; D might be TRBD1 (5 bases). V was clipped by 6 bases and J by 3 bases, with 15 bases between them. This CDR3 is built from 13 residues. CDR1 DFQATT and CDR2 SNEGSKA come from the germline V gene (reference sequence). The CDR3 nucleotides read TGCAGTGCAAACCTTCCAGGGTTCTACGAGCAGTACTTC. As protein: CSANLPGFYEQYF.

CDR3: CAISETGGYSNQPQHF. CDR3 nucleotide sequence: TGTGCCATCAGTGAGACAGGGGGCTATAGCAATCAGCCCCAGCATTTT. V is TRBV10-3 and J is TRBJ1-5; the match to TRBD1 covers 9 bases. The ends lost 2 bases at V and 0 bases at J; junction bases unmatched: 2. The germline CDR1 and CDR2 sequences are ENHRY and SYGVKD. The CDR3 contains 16 residues.

This clonotype was seen many times. This CDR3 is CASSPSGGSSTDTQYF. The DNA for the CDR3 is TGTGCCAGCTCACCTTCAGGCGGGAGTTCCACAGATACGCAGTATTTT. The V gene is TRBV6-1, the J gene TRBJ2-3, with TRBD2 identical over 7 bases. The CDR3 is made up of 16 amino acids. The germline CDR1 and CDR2 sequences are MNHNS and SASEGT. The V segment lost 8 bases and the J segment 2 bases; nucleotides outside the gene matches: 13.

In this sample, this clonotype turned up many times. The rearrangement joins TRBV27 to TRBJ2-7, with no clear D. V was clipped by 0 bases and J by 6 bases, with 6 bases between them. CDR3 length: 12 amino acids. Looked up from germline, CDR1 is MNHEY and CDR2 is SMNVEV (reference sequence). The CDR3 DNA reads TGTGCCAGCAGTTTATCGGGCGCCGAGCAGTACTTC. This codes for CASSLSGAEQYF.

This clonotype appeared a single time. The V and J genes are TRBV29-1 and TRBJ2-3; perhaps TRBD2 as D (5 bases). The germline CDR1 and CDR2 sequences are SQVTM and ANQGSEA. The V end was cut by 1 base, the J end by 7 bases, with 12 bases between. The CDR3 is made up of 13 amino acids. The CDR3 DNA follows: TGCAGCGTTGAAGCACCAGCGGCCCATACGCAGTATTTT. This encodes CSVEAPAAHTQYF.

The chain combines TRBV20-1 with TRBJ2-2, with 8 bases identical to TRBD2. V shed 1 base, J shed 7 bases, and the junction held 8 bases outside the gene matches. Germline assignment: CDR1 DFQATT and CDR2 SNEGSKA (reference sequence). The CDR3 is 15 residues long. CDR3 residues: CSARGTSSTGGELFF. CDR3 in DNA: TGCAGTGCTAGAGGGACTAGCTCTACCGGCGGGGAGCTGTTTTTT.